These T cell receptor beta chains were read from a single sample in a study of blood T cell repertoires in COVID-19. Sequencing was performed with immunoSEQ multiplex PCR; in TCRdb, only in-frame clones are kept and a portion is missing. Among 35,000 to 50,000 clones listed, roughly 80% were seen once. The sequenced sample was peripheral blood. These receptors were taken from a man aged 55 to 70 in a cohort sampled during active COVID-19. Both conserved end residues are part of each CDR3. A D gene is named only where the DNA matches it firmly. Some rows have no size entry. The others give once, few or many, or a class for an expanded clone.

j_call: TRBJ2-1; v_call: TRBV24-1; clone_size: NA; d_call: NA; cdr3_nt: TGTGCCACCAGTGATTTGGATGGCGGTAGAGGGGGGGACAATGAGCAGTTCTTC; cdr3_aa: CATSDLDGGRGGDNEQFF
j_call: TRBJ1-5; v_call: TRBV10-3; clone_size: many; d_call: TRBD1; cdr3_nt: TGTGCCATCAGTGATGGGGACAGGGGGCAACCCCAGCATTTT; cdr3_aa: CAISDGDRGQPQHF
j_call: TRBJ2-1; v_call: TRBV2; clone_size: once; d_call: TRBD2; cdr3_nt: TGTGCCAGCAGTGGCCTAGCGGGGGGGCTGGAGGAGGAGCAGTTCTTC; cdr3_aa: CASSGLAGGLEEEQFF
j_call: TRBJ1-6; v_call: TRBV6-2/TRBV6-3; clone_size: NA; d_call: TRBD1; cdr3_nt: TGTGCCAGCAACCCATTGGGACAGGGGTATAATTCACCCCTCCACTTT; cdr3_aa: CASNPLGQGYNSPLHF
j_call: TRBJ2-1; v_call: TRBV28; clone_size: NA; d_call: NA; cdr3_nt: TGTGCCAGCAGAACCGGTCCCCGCTACAATGAGCAGTTCTTC; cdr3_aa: CASRTGPRYNEQFF
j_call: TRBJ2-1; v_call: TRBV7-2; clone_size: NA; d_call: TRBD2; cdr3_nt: TGTGCCAGCAGCCCGACTAGCGGGGCATACAATGAGCAGTTCTTC; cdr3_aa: CASSPTSGAYNEQFF
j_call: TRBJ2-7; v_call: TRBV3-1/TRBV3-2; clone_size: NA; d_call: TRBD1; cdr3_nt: TGTGCCAGCAGCCAAGATTGGGGCTGGCAGGGGGCGCCTTACGAGCAGTACTTC; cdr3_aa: CASSQDWGWQGAPYEQYF
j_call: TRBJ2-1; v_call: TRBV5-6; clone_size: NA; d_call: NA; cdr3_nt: TGTGCCAGCAGCTTTTTGACGGAGTACAATGAGCAGTTCTTC; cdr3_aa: CASSFLTEYNEQFF
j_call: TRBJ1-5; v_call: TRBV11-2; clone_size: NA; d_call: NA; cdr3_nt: TGTGCCAGCAGCCCGGGGGGGATGAATCAGCCCCAGCATTTT; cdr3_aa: CASSPGGMNQPQHF
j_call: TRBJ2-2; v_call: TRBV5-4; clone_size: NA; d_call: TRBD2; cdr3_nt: TGTGCCAGCAGCTCAGCCGGGACTAGCTCCGGGGAGCTGTTTTTT; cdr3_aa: CASSSAGTSSGELFF
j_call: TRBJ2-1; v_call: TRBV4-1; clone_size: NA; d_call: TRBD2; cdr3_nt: TGCGCCAGCACCCTTAGGAGCGGGGTTGGCAATGAGCAGTTCTTC; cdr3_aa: CASTLRSGVGNEQFF
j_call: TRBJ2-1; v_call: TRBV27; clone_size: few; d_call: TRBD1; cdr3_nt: TGTGCCAGCAGTGGGGACAGTTCCTACAATGAGCAGTTCTTC; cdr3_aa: CASSGDSSYNEQFF
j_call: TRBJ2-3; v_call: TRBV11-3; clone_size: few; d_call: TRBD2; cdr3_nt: TGTGCCAGCAGCCATCGGACTAGCGGGGAGGGGGATACGCAGTATTTT; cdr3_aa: CASSHRTSGEGDTQYF
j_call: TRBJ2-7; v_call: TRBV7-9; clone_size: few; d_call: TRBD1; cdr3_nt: TGTGCCAGCACCCTGACAGGGTCCTACGAGCAGTACTTC; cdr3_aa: CASTLTGSYEQYF
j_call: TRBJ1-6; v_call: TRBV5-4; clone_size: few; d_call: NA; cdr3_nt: TGTGCCAGCAAGAACCAGGGTAATTCACCCCTCCACTTT; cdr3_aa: CASKNQGNSPLHF
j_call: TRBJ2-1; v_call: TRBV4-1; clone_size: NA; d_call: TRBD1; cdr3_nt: TGCGCCAGCAACCCAAGTCATGGGACAGCCTCGATGGATGAGCAGTTCTTC; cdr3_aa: CASNPSHGTASMDEQFF
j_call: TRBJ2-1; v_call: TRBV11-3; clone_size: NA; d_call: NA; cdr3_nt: TGTGCCAGCAGCTTAGGTCCGGACTCTAACAATGAGCAGTTCTTC; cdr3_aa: CASSLGPDSNNEQFF
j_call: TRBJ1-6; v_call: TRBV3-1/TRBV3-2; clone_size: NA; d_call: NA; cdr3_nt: TGTGCCAGCAGCCAAGGACATGCGGGGCGTAATTCACCCCTCCACTTT; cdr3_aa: CASSQGHAGRNSPLHF
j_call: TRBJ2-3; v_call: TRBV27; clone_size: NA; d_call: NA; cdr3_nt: TGTGCCAGCAGTCCCCGCCGGGACTCCAGAATGGCAGATACGCAGTATTTT; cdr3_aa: CASSPRRDSRMADTQYF
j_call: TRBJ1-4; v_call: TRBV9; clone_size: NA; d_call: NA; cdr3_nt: TGTGCCAGCAGCGTAGGGTCGAGAGCAACTAATGAAAAACTGTTTTTT; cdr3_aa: CASSVGSRATNEKLFF
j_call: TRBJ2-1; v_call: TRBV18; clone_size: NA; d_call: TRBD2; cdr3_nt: TGTGCCAGCTCATTAAGGACTAGCGGGGATTCCTACAATGAGCAGTTCTTC; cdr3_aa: CASSLRTSGDSYNEQFF
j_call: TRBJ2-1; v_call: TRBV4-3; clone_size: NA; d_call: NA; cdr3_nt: TGCGCCAGCAGCCAATCGGTCTATTTGTTTAATGAGCAGTTCTTC; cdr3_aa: CASSQSVYLFNEQFF
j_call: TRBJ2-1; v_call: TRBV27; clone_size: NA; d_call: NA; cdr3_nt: TGTGCCAGCAGTTTAAGGGAGAGGGGGGGGGATGAGCAGTTCTTC; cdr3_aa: CASSLRERGGDEQFF
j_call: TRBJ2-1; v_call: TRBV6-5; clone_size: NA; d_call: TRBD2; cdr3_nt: TGTGCCAGCAGACCCGGGGGAGGGCTGGGCGATGAGCAGTTCTTC; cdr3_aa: CASRPGGGLGDEQFF
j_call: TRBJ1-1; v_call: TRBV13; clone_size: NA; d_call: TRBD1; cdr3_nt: TGTGCCAGCCTCTCCCGGGACAGGGGGCTCTCCAGTGTGAACACTGAAGCTTTCTTT; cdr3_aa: CASLSRDRGLSSVNTEAFF
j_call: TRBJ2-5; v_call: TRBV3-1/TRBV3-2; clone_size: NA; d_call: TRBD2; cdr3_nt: TGTGCCAGCAGCCAAGTGGGAGGGAAGGAGACCCAGTACTTC; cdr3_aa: CASSQVGGKETQYF
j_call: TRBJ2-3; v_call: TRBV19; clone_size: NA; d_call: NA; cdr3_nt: TGTGCCAGTAGTATAAGTCCAGCGCCGACAGATACGCAGTATTTT; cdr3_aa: CASSISPAPTDTQYF
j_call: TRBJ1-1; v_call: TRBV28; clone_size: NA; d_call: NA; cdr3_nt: TGTGCCAGCACGGGTAACACTGAAGCTTTCTTT; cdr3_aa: CASTGNTEAFF
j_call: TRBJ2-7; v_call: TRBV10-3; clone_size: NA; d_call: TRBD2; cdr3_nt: TGTGCCATCAGTGGGCGTAGGAGCGGGGACGAGCAGTACTTC; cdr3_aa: CAISGRRSGDEQYF
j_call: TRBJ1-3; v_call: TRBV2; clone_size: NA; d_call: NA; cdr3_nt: TGTGCCAGCAGTGATGAGTTCTCTGGAAACACCATATATTTT; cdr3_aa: CASSDEFSGNTIYF
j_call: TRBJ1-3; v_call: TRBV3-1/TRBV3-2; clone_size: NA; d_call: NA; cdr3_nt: TGTGCCAGCAGCCAAGACAGGGGTAACACCATATATTTT; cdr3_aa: CASSQDRGNTIYF
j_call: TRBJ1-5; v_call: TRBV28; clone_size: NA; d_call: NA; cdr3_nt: TGTGCCAGCAGACTCCCTTACAGGGCCGGGAATCAGCCCCAGCATTTT; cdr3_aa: CASRLPYRAGNQPQHF
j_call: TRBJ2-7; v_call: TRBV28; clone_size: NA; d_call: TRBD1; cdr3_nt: TGTGCCAGCAGTTTCGACGAAGGGACAGGCTACTACGAGCAGTACTTC; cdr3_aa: CASSFDEGTGYYEQYF
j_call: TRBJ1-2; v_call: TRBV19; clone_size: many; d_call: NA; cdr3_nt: TGTGCCAGTAGTATAACGGGGATTCAGGGCTACACCTTC; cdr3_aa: CASSITGIQGYTF
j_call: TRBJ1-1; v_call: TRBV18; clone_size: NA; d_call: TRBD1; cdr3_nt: TGTGCCAGCTCACAGGACAGGACGGCTGAAGCTTTCTTT; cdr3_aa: CASSQDRTAEAFF
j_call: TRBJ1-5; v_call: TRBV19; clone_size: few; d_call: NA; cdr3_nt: TGTGCCAGTAGTGTTGACTATCAGCCCCAGCATTTT; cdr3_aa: CASSVDYQPQHF
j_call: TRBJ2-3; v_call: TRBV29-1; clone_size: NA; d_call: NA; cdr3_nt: TGCAGCGTTCCGAGGGGGGGAGAAGATACGCAGTATTTT; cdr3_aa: CSVPRGGEDTQYF
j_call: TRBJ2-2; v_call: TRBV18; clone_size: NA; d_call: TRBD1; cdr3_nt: TGTGCCAGCTCCCCGTTTGGGACAGGCCTCACCGGGGAGCTGTTTTTT; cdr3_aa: CASSPFGTGLTGELFF
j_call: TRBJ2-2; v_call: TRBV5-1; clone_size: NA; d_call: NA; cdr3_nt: TGCGCCAGCAGCACCACAGGGAGGGGGAACACCGGGGAGCTGTTTTTT; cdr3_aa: CASSTTGRGNTGELFF
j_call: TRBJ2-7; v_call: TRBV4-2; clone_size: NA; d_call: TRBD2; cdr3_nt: TGTGCCAGCAGCCCCGGCGGGGCTAGCGGGGTCTACGAGCAGTACTTC; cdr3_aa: CASSPGGASGVYEQYF
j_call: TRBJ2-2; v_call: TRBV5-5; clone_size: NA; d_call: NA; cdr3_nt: TGTGCCAGCAGCTTGGCCGGGGAGGCGAACACCGGGGAGCTGTTTTTT; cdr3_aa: CASSLAGEANTGELFF
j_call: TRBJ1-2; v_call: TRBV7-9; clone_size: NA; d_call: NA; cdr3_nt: TGTGCCAGCAGCTTAGGAGTCGGAGTTTCTGGCTACACCTTC; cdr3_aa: CASSLGVGVSGYTF
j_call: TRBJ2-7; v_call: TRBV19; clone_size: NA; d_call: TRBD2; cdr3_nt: TGTGCCAGTAGTACTAGCGGGGGGGCCTCCTACGAGCAGTACTTC; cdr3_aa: CASSTSGGASYEQYF
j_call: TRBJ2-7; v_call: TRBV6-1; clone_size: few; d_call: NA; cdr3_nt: TGTGCCAGCAGTGAAGCGGCGGCAGGGGACAACTACGAGCAGTACTTC; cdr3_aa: CASSEAAAGDNYEQYF
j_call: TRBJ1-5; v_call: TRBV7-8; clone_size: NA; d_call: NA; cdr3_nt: TGTGCCAGCAGCCACTACGGGGGGTCGGGAACTAATAGCAATCAGCCCCAGCATTTT; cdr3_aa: CASSHYGGSGTNSNQPQHF
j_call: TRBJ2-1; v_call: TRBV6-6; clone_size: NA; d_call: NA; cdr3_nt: TGTGCCAGCAGACGACAGGGCCGGGAGCGGGGCACCTACAATGAGCAGTTCTTC; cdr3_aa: CASRRQGRERGTYNEQFF
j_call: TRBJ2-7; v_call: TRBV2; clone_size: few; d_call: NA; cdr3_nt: TGTGCCAGTGACAGATCCTACGAGCAGTACTTC; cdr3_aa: CASDRSYEQYF
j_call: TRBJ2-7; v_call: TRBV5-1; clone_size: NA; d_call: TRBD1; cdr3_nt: TGCGCCAGCAGCGAGACAGGGACGACTGGGAACGAGCAGTACTTC; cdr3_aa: CASSETGTTGNEQYF
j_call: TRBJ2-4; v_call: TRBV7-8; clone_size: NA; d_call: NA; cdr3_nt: TGTGCCAGCAGTAAATCCGTCGGCGGGCAGTACTTC; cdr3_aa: CASSKSVGGQYF
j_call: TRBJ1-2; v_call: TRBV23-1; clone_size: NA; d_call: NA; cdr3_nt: TGCGCCAGCAGACGACAGGATTATGGCTACACCTTC; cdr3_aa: CASRRQDYGYTF
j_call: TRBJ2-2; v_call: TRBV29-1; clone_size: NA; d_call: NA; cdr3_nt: TGCAGCCACGGACGGCCGGAGGCCGGGGAGCTGTTTTTT; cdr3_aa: CSHGRPEAGELFF
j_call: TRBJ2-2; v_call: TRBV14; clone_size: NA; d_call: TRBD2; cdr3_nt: TGTGCCAGCAGCCCCCGGGGTAGCGGGTTCACCGGGGAGCTGTTTTTT; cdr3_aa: CASSPRGSGFTGELFF
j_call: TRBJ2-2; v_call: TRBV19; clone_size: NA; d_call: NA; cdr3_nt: TGTGCCAGTAGGCTTCTAGTCGCCGGGGAGCTGTTTTTT; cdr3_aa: CASRLLVAGELFF
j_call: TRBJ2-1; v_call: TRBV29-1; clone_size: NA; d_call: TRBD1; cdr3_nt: TGCAGCGTGGAGAAGACAGGGGGCTTCTACAATGAGCAGTTCTTC; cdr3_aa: CSVEKTGGFYNEQFF
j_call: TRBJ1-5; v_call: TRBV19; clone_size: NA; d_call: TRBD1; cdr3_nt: TGTGCCGAGGGGATGTACCCGGGACAGGAGCAATATAGCAATCAGCCCCAGCATTTT; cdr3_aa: CAEGMYPGQEQYSNQPQHF
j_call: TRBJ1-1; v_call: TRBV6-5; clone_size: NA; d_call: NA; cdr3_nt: TGTGCCAGCAGTTATCCAGCGGGGGAAGCTTTCTTT; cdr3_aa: CASSYPAGEAFF
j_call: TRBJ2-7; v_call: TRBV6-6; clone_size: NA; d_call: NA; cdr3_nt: TGTGCCAGCAGTGGGGGACTGGCTTCCTACGAGCAGTACTTC; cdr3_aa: CASSGGLASYEQYF
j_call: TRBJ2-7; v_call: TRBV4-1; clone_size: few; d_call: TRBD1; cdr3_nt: TGCGCCAGCAGCCGAGGGACAGGAACCTACGAGCAGTACTTC; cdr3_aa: CASSRGTGTYEQYF
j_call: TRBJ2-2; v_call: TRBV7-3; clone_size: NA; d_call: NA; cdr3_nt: TGTGCCAGCAGCTTAATAAGGCAGGGTCGCACCGGGGAGCTGTTTTTT; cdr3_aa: CASSLIRQGRTGELFF